A single sample is the source of the 6 T cell receptor beta chains below, sequenced in a study of blood T cells in healthy people across ages. A second PCR, run for 7 to 11 cycles, used a sample-barcoded 5' primer plus a J-beta primer mix. MiXCR, run by TCRdb on the 5' RACE reads, gives a single entry per CDR3 protein. Found here are hundreds of thousands of distinct CDR3 sequences, 25% to 35% of them singletons; the top ten hold 15% to 19%. Sequences were obtained from blood. All receptors come from a woman over 75 in good health.

The J gene is TRBJ1-5, the V gene TRBV20-1; D unclear. Per germline, CDR1 DFQATT and CDR2 SNEGSKA (reference sequence). The CDR3 spans 15 residues. V was trimmed by 1 base and J by 0 bases, leaving 10 bases between them. The CDR3 here is CSARVSTDSNQPQHF. The CDR3 DNA follows: TGCAGTGCTAGAGTATCAACGGATAGCAATCAGCCCCAGCATTTT.

This clonotype was recorded at least ten times. The chain joins TRBV28 to TRBJ2-3, with a possible D match to TRBD1 (7 bases). V was pared by 6 bases and J by 5 bases, with 15 bases between. The CDR3 covers 14 residues. Germline V CDR1 and CDR2: MDHEN, SYDVKM. DNA for the CDR3: TGTGCCAGCAGGGAGACAGGGAGGAGAGATACGCAGTATTTT. Translation: CASRETGRRDTQYF.

Details on this clonotype: Just one base apart from a much larger clone, this may be a read error. The chain is built from TRBV5-1 and TRBJ2-3; D might be TRBD1 (5 bases). Germline-derived CDR1 and CDR2 are SGHRS and YFSETQ. The CDR3 has 16 amino acids. CDR3 region: CASSLDGRISTGTQYF. The CDR3 bases are TGCGCCAGCAGCTTGGACGGACGCATTAGCACAGGTACGCAGTATTTT.

At least ten counts were recorded for this clonotype. The J gene is TRBJ2-7, the V gene TRBV6-6; perhaps TRBD1 as D (6 bases). The CDR3 totals 12 residues. Germline values: CDR1 MNHNY, CDR2 SVGAGI (reference sequence). Trimming cost V 8 bases and J 0 bases, with 8 bases left between them. CDR3: CASGGNSYEQYF. The CDR3 coding sequence is TGTGCCAGCGGGGGCAACTCCTACGAGCAGTACTTC.

This clonotype appeared a few times. The V call is TRBV9, the J call TRBJ2-7, with 9 positions matching TRBD2. V lost 1 base, J lost 7 bases, and 12 bases stayed unmatched. The CDR3 spans 16 residues. Germline V gene data show CDR1 as SGDLS and CDR2 as YYNGEE. CDR3 in DNA: TGTGCCAGCAGCGTATCCGCGGGGGGGACCTGTACGGAGCAGTACTTC. Translation: CASSVSAGGTCTEQYF.

This clonotype was counted ten times or more. The gene calls are TRBV11-2 and TRBJ2-1; TRBD2 is a possible D gene (6 bases). Germline lookup yields CDR1 SGHAT and CDR2 FQNNGV. Trimming removed 3 bases from V and 1 base from J, with 16 bases in between. The CDR3 totals 17 residues. CDR3 sequence: CASSFTGTPSSYNEQFF. CDR3 nucleotides: TGTGCCAGCAGCTTCACCGGGACTCCCTCGTCCTACAATGAGCAGTTCTTC.